Listed here is a single TCR beta chain. These data originate in a study of cytomegalovirus exposure and HLA in healthy donors. The PCR used 60 Vbeta and 13 Jbeta primers. Clones were read by immunoSEQ multiplex PCR, and TCRdb kept only the in-frame ones, dropping some. The table lists roughly 160,000 clones, around 79% of them singletons. The V end was cut by 1 base, the J end by 0 bases, with 9 bases between. The CDR3 length is 14 residues. CDR1 is SQVTM and CDR2 is ANQGSEA in the germline V gene. Sequencing input: PBMCs. The J gene is TRBJ1-2, the V gene TRBV29-1; D ambiguous. The sequence was collected from a man in his fifties or sixties in good health and CMV-seropositive. CDR3 bases: TGCAGCGTTGAAGGGAGATCGACTAACTATGGCTACACCTTC. Translated: CSVEGRSTNYGYTF.